The 23 T cell receptor beta chains given below trace back to one sample, sequenced in a study of vaccination and CD4 T cells after COVID-19. Treatment meaning: roughly ten-day PBMC culture with coronavirus spike peptide pools or control peptides (ViraFEST assay). Before the COVID-19 pandemic (2011-2018), CD4+ T cells were obtained from the unexposed donor. Their antigen targets remain unknown. An Oncomine TCR Beta short-read assay was used to sequence the DNA from cultured CD4+ T cells. Extraction of genomic DNA was performed on cultured CD4+ T cells. Each CDR3 protein is one row after TCRdb ran MiXCR on the PCR reads. The sample has 9,500 to 14,000 distinct CDR3 sequences, around 28% seen once. The specimen sequenced was CD4+ T cells from blood, cultured in vitro. The receptors were sampled from a human donor in good health.

This clonotype was detected only a few times. The chain uses TRBV7-9 and TRBJ1-2, with 9 bases lining up with TRBD1. This CDR3 is built from 13 residues. Per germline, CDR1 SEHNR and CDR2 FQNEAQ (reference sequence). J was trimmed by 8 bases and V by 5 bases; bases with no gene match: 6. CDR3 sequence reads: CASSTATGGGYTF. In nucleotides, the CDR3 is TGTGCCAGCAGCACCGCGACAGGGGGAGGCTACACCTTC.

The chain couples TRBV19 to TRBJ1-1; D not resolved. CDR1 and CDR2 from the germline V gene are LNHDA and SQIVND (reference sequence). This CDR3 comprises 14 residues. Trimming pared 0 bases from V and 0 bases from J, leaving 5 bases between. This CDR3 reads CASSIDRVNTEAFF. As DNA, the CDR3 is TGTGCCAGTAGTATAGATCGGGTGAACACTGAAGCTTTCTTT.

This clonotype is medium-sized in the sample. The rearrangement uses TRBV15 and TRBJ2-3, with TRBD2 identical over 11 bases. V lost 0 bases, J lost 6 bases, and 5 bases stayed unmatched. This CDR3 is 16 amino acids long. Looked up from germline, CDR1 is LNHNV and CDR2 is YYDKDF (reference sequence). Here the CDR3 DNA reads TGTGCCACCAGCAGAGATTCCATAGCGGGAGGGGATACGCAGTATTTT. Its protein product is CATSRDSIAGGDTQYF.

The genes are TRBV20-1 and TRBJ2-3; D ambiguous. CDR1 is DFQATT, CDR2 SNEGSKA, per germline (reference sequence). V shed 6 bases and J shed 8 bases, with 9 bases lying between them. The CDR3 totals 10 residues. This CDR3 is CSAPFGTQYF. The CDR3 DNA follows: TGCAGTGCCCCCTTCGGTACGCAGTATTTT.

The chain carries TRBV20-1 and TRBJ2-7, with no clear D. Trimming pared 4 bases from V and 3 bases from J, leaving 13 bases between. The CDR3 sequence is 13 residues long. Per the germline V gene, CDR1 is DFQATT and CDR2 is SNEGSKA (reference sequence). The CDR3 DNA reads TGCAGTGCTACATGGAAGGGCAGCTACGAGCAGTACTTC. This gives the protein CSATWKGSYEQYF.

A few counts support this clonotype. J is TRBJ2-5 and V is TRBV5-5; D possibly uses TRBD1 or TRBD2 (5 bases each). The CDR3 sequence is 14 residues long. V lost 4 bases and J 5 bases, leaving 15 bases between the germline ends. CDR1 and CDR2 (germline): SGHKS, YYEKEE (reference sequence). CDR3 region: CASSPVGVLETQYF. DNA for the CDR3: TGTGCCAGCAGCCCGGTGGGGGTCTTGGAGACCCAGTACTTC.

By share, this clonotype ranks as medium-sized (0.01 to 0.1%). This rearrangement joins TRBV20-1 to TRBJ1-2, with a possible D match to TRBD1 (5 bases). The germline V gene has CDR1 DFQATT and CDR2 SNEGSKA (reference sequence). The germline V and J ends were trimmed by 3 bases and 1 base, with 12 bases remaining between them. The CDR3 consists of 14 residues. The CDR3: CSASLSGLNYGYTF. The DNA for the CDR3 is TGCAGTGCTAGCCTATCGGGACTTAACTATGGCTACACCTTC.

For this clonotype: The conserved phenylalanine or tryptophan normally closing the CDR3 is absent here, so this likely arose from a read error. The rearrangement uses TRBV29-1 and TRBJ1-1, with TRBD1 matching 7 bases. The germline CDR1 and CDR2 sequences are SQVTM and ANQGSEA. After removal of 8 bases from V and 4 bases from J, the junction contained 13 bases not matched to a gene. The CDR3 covers 14 residues. The CDR3 DNA follows: TGCAGCCACCGACGAGGGGGCGTCGGCACTGAAGCTTTCTCT. Translation: CSHRRGGVGTEAFS.

This clonotype was detected a few times. The V and J genes are TRBV7-3 and TRBJ2-3, with 7 nucleotides matching TRBD2. This CDR3 region has 15 residues. CDR1 and CDR2 from the germline V gene are SGHTA and FQGTGA. V lost 0 bases, J lost 2 bases, and 2 bases stayed unmatched. In DNA, the CDR3 is TGTGCCAGCAGCTTAACGCGGGACTACACAGATACGCAGTATTTT. Amino acid sequence: CASSLTRDYTDTQYF.

The V gene is TRBV28, the J gene TRBJ1-5; possible D gene TRBD1, 5 bases. Germline V gene sequence: CDR1 MDHEN, CDR2 SYDVKM. This CDR3 is 14 amino acids long. V was cut by 5 bases and J by 0 bases, with 8 bases left in between. Here the CDR3 DNA reads TGTGCCAGCAGTGCCGGACATAGCAATCAGCCCCAGCATTTT. The encoded protein is CASSAGHSNQPQHF.

This clonotype was recorded once. The gene calls are TRBV12-5 and TRBJ2-1, with 7 bases aligning to TRBD1. Per the germline V gene, CDR1 is LGHNT and CDR2 is FRNRAP. This CDR3 is 15 amino acids long. The V segment lost 1 base and the J segment 5 bases; nucleotides outside the gene matches: 5. In DNA form, the CDR3 reads TGTGCTAGTGGTTTGGCACAGGGGTCCCACAATGAGCAGTTCTTC. Amino acid sequence: CASGLAQGSHNEQFF.

The rearrangement uses TRBV19 and TRBJ1-5; D is ambiguous. Trimming pared 3 bases from V and 1 base from J, leaving 10 bases between. This CDR3 region has 15 residues. The germline V gene encodes CDR1 LNHDA and CDR2 SQIVND (reference sequence). The CDR3 sequence is CASSMPVSSNQPQHF. The CDR3 region has the DNA TGTGCCAGTAGTATGCCGGTCTCAAGCAATCAGCCCCAGCATTTT. Combining the CDR3 with reference TRBV19 and TRBJ1-5 gives the whole variable domain DGGITQSPKYLFRKEGQNVTLSCEQNLNHDAMYWYRQDPGQGLRLIYYSQIVNDFQKGDIAEGYSVSREKKESFPLTVTSAQKNPTAFYLCASSMPVSSNQPQHFGDGTRLSIL.

This clonotype has a handful of counts. The rearrangement joins TRBV2 to TRBJ2-3, with D unclear. CDR1 and CDR2 from the germline V gene are SNHLY and FYNNEI. Trimming took off 4 bases at V and 9 bases at J, with 11 bases between the two ends. This CDR3 region has 12 residues. The CDR3 sequence: CASSAGPGTQYF. The CDR3 region has the DNA TGTGCCAGCAGTGCTGGGCCTGGGACGCAGTATTTT.

The rearrangement links TRBV11-2 to TRBJ2-7; tentative D call: TRBD2 (5 bases). CDR3 length equals 13 residues. Trimming took off 7 bases at V and 6 bases at J, with 16 bases between the two ends. Germline loops: CDR1 SGHAT, CDR2 FQNNGV. CDR3 nucleotides: TGTGCCAGCAATCGTGAGGGCCTCTCCGAGCAGTACTTC. It translates to CASNREGLSEQYF. The full variable domain, with the rest looked up from reference TRBV11-2 and TRBJ2-7, is EAGVAQSPRYKIIEKRQSVAFWCNPISGHATLYWYQQILGQGPKLLIQFQNNGVVDDSQLPKDRFSAERLKGVDSTLKIQPAKLEDSAVYLCASNREGLSEQYFGPGTRLTVT.

The rearrangement uses TRBV6-2 or TRBV6-3 and TRBJ1-1; D is uncertain. In germline, CDR1 is MNHEY, CDR2 SVGEGT. Trimming cost V 5 bases and J 0 bases, with 13 bases left between them. This CDR3 comprises 15 residues. CDR3 residues: CASSHEQVMNTEAFF. CDR3 nucleotides: TGTGCCAGCAGTCACGAGCAGGTAATGAACACTGAAGCTTTCTTT.

CDR3 amino acids: CSARDGRSSYQPQHF. The DNA of the CDR3 is TGCAGTGCTAGAGATGGGAGGAGTAGTTATCAGCCCCAGCATTTT. This chain uses TRBV20-1 with TRBJ1-5; no reliable D call. This CDR3 is built from 15 residues. Trimming shortened V by 0 bases and J by 5 bases, and 14 bases separated the two germline ends. The germline V gene encodes CDR1 DFQATT and CDR2 SNEGSKA (reference sequence).

V usage is TRBV19 and J usage is TRBJ1-1; unclear D gene. In germline, CDR1 is LNHDA, CDR2 SQIVND (reference sequence). V lost 8 bases and J 0 bases, leaving 10 bases between the germline ends. The CDR3 is made up of 13 amino acids. CDR3 sequence: CASRWGMNTEAFF. The CDR3 DNA is TGTGCCAGTCGCTGGGGTATGAACACTGAAGCTTTCTTT.

A single count supports this clonotype. CDR3 residues: CASSQDRAQSTGELFF. In nucleotides, the CDR3 is TGCGCCAGCAGCCAGGACAGGGCCCAATCCACCGGGGAGCTGTTTTTT. The V and J genes are TRBV4-1 and TRBJ2-2; 8 positions agree with TRBD1. The CDR3 is 16 amino acids. Trimming cost V 3 bases and J 4 bases; bases outside gene matches: 7. Germline-derived CDR1 and CDR2 are MGHRA and YSYEKL.

The chain links TRBV5-1 to TRBJ1-6; no clear D gene. Germline values: CDR1 SGHRS, CDR2 YFSETQ. The V and J ends lost 5 bases and 0 bases respectively, with 6 bases between them. The CDR3 has 14 residues. The CDR3 here is CASRGISYNSPLHF. Here the CDR3 DNA reads TGCGCCAGCAGGGGGATCTCCTATAATTCACCCCTCCACTTT.

This clonotype is deemed medium-sized. The chain recombines TRBV7-2 with TRBJ2-5; 7 bases fit TRBD2. The trim removed 4 bases at V and 4 bases at J, leaving 9 bases unmatched. Germline CDR1 and CDR2: SGHTA and FQGNSA. This CDR3 is 15 amino acids long. The CDR3 DNA reads as TGTGCCAGCAGCTCCCGCGTGGGCGGGGGAGAGACCCAGTACTTC. It specifies CASSSRVGGGETQYF. The full variable domain, completed using reference TRBV7-2 and TRBJ2-5, is GAGVSQSPSNKVTEKGKDVELRCDPISGHTALYWYRQSLGQGLEFLIYFQGNSAPDKSGLPSDRFSAERTGGSVSTLTIQRTQQEDSAVYLCASSSRVGGGETQYFGPGTRLLVL.

By frequency in the sample, this clonotype is medium-sized. The chain has TRBV27 and TRBJ1-5; D possibly corresponds to TRBD1 (6 bases). Trimming stripped 10 bases from V and 0 bases from J, with 19 bases between. CDR3 length equals 16 residues. CDR1 and CDR2 (germline): MNHEY, SMNVEV (reference sequence). The DNA for the CDR3 is TGTGCCACTTCGACAGGAGCCCCCTATAGCAATCAGCCCCAGCATTTT. This encodes CATSTGAPYSNQPQHF.

By frequency in the sample, this clonotype is medium-sized. The gene calls are TRBV7-9 and TRBJ1-5; D unclear. V was clipped by 5 bases and J by 4 bases, with 6 bases between them. Germline loops: CDR1 SEHNR, CDR2 FQNEAQ (reference sequence). The CDR3 sequence is 12 residues long. This CDR3 is CASSRENQPQHF. CDR3 bases: TGTGCCAGCAGCCGGGAAAATCAGCCCCAGCATTTT.

The CDR3 protein is CASSLRGISSMNTEAFF. Here the CDR3 DNA reads TGTGCCAGCAGTTTAAGGGGGATCAGTTCCATGAACACTGAAGCTTTCTTT. The gene calls are TRBV28 and TRBJ1-1, with a weak D call TRBD1 (6 bases). The CDR3 runs 17 residues. V lost 2 bases and J lost 0, with 16 bases in between. Germline V gene lookup returns CDR1 MDHEN and CDR2 SYDVKM.